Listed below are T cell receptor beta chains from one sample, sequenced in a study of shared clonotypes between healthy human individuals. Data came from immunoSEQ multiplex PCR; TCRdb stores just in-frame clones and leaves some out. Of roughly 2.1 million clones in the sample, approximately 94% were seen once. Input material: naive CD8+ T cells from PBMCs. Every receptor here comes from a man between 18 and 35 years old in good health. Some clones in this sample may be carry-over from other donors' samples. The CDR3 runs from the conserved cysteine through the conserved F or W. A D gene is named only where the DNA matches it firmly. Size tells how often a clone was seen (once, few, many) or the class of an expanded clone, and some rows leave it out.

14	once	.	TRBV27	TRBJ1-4	TGTGCCAGCAGGCCGGGCGGCACTAATGAAAAACTGTTTTTT	CASRPGGTNEKLFF
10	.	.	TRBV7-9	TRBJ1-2	TGTGCCAGCAGCGACGGGGGCTACACCTTC	CASSDGGYTF
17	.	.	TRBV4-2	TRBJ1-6	TGTGCCAGCAGCCAGGCTCATGGCCCCGGGTTGGATTCACCCCTCCACTTT	CASSQAHGPGLDSPLHF
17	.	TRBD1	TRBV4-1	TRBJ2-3	TGCGCCAGCAGCCAGAGGGGGCTCCTAGGTATCACAGATACGCAGTATTTT	CASSQRGLLGITDTQYF
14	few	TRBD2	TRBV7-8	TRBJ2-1	TGTGCCAGCAGCTTAGCACTAGCGGGAGTTGAGCAGTTCTTC	CASSLALAGVEQFF
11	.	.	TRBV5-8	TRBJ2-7	TGTGCCAGCACCCTCAAAAGGGGGGGGCGGTTC	CASTLKRGGRF
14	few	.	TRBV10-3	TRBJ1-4	TGTGCCATCAGTGAGGTGCTAGCTAATGAAAAACTGTTTTTT	CAISEVLANEKLFF
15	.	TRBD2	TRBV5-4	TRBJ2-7	TGTGCCAGCGGGGTTAAGCGGGAGAAGGGGTACGAGCAGTACTTC	CASGVKREKGYEQYF
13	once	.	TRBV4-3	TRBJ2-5	TGCGCCAGCAGCCAAGACTATCAAGAGACCCAGTACTTC	CASSQDYQETQYF
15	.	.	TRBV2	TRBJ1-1	TGTGCCAGCAGTGAAGCGCTTGGGCGGTACACTGAAGCTTTCTTT	CASSEALGRYTEAFF
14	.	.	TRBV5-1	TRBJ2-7	TGCGCCAGCAGCTTGGGACTATCCTCCTACGAGCAGTACTTC	CASSLGLSSYEQYF
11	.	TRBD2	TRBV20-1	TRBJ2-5	TGCAGTGCTAGAACTAGCGGGACCCAGTACTTC	CSARTSGTQYF